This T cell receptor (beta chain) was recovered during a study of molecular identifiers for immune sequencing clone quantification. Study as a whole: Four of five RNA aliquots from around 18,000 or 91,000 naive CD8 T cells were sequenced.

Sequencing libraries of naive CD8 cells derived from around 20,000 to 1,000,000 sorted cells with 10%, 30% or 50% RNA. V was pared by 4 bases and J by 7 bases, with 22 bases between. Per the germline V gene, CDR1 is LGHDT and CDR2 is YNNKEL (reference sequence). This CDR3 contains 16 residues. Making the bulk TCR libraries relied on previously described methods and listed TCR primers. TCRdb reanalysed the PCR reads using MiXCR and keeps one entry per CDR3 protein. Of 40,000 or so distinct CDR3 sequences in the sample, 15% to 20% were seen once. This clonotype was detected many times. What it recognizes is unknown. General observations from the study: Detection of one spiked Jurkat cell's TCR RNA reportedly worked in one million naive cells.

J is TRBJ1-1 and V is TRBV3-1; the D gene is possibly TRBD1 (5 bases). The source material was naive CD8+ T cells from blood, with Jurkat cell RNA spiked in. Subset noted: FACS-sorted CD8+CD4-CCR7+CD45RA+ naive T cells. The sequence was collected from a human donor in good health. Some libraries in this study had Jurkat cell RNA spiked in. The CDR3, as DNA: TGTGCCAGCAGCCCGTCGCTGGCAGGGCAATTTAGTGAAGCTTTCTTT. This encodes CASSPSLAGQFSEAFF.